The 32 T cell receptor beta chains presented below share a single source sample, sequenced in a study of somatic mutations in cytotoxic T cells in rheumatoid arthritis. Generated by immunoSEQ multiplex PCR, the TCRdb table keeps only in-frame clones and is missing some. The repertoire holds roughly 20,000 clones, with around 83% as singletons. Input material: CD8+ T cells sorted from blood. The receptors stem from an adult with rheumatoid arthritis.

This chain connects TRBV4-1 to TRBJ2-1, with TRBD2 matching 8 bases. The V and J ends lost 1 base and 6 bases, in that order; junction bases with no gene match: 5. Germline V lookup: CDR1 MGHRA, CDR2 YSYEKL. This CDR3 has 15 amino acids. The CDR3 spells CASSQAGLAGNEQFF. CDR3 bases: TGCGCCAGCAGCCAAGCCGGGCTAGCGGGCAATGAGCAGTTCTTC.

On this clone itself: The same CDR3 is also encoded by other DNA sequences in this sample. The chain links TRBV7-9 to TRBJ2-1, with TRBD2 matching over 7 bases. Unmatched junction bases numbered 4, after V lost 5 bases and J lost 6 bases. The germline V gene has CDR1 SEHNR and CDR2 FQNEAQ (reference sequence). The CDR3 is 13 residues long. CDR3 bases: TGTGCCAGCAGCCCCGCTAGCGGCAATGAGCAGTTCTTC. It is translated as CASSPASGNEQFF.

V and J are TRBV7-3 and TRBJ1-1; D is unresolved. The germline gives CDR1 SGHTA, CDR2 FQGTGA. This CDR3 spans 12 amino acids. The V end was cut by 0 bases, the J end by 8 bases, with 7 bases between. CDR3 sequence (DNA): TGTGCCAGCAGCTTAACGGGCGGGGAAGCTTTCTTT. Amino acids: CASSLTGGEAFF.

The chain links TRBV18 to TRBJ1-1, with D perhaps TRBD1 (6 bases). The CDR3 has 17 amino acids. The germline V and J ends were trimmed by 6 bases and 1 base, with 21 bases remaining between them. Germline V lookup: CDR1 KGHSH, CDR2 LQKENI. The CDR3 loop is CASSVTRGTPGNTEAFF. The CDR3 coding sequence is TGTGCCAGCTCGGTAACTAGGGGGACCCCCGGGAACACTGAAGCTTTCTTT.

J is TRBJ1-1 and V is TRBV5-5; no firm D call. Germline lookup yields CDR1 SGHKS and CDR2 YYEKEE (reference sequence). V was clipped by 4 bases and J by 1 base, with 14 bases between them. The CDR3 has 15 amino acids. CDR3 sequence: CASSHLWVGNTEAFF. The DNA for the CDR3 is TGTGCCAGCAGCCACCTGTGGGTGGGGAACACTGAAGCTTTCTTT.

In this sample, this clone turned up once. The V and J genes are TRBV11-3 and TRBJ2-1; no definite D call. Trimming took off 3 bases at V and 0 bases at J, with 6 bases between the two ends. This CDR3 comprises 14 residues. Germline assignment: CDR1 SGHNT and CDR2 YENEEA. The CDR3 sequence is CASSLKSSYNEQFF. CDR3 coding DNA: TGTGCCAGCAGCTTGAAGAGCTCCTACAATGAGCAGTTCTTC.

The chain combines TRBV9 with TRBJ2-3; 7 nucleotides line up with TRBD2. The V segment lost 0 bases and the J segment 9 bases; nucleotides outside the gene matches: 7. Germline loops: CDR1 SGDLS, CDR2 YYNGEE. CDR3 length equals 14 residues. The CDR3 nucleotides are TGTGCCAGCAGCGTAGAGGTCGAGGGAGGGACGCAGTATTTT. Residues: CASSVEVEGGTQYF.

CDR3 bases: TGTGCCAGCAGTGAGGTACAGAACAACTATGGCTACACCTTC. Translation gives CASSEVQNNYGYTF. This rearrangement joins TRBV6-5 to TRBJ1-2, with D unresolved. Trimming stripped 5 bases from V and 2 bases from J, with 12 bases between. This CDR3 has 14 residues. Looked up from germline, CDR1 is MNHEY and CDR2 is SVGAGI.

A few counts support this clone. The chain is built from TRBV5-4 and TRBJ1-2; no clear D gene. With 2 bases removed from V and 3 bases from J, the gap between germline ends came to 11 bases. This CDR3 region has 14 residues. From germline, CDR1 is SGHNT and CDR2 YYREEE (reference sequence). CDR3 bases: TGTGCCAGCAGCTTCGCCGGGATGGACTATGGCTACACCTTC. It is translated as CASSFAGMDYGYTF.

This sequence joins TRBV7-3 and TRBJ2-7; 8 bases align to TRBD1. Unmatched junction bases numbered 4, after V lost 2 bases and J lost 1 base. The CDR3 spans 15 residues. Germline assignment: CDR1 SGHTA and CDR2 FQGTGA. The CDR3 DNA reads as TGTGCCAGCAGCTTAGGACAGGGTCCTTCCTACGAGCAGTACTTC. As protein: CASSLGQGPSYEQYF.

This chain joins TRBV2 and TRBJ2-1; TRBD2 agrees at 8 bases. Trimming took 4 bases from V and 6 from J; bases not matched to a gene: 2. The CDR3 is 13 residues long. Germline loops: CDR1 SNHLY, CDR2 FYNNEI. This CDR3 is CASSGGLGNEQFF. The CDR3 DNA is TGTGCCAGCAGTGGGGGACTAGGCAATGAGCAGTTCTTC.

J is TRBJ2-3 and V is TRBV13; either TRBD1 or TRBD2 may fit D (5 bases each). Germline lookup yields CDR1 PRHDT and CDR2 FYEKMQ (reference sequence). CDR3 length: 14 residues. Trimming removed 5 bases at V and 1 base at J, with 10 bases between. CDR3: CASSLGTRTDTQYF. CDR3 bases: TGTGCCAGCAGCCTGGGGACCCGCACAGATACGCAGTATTTT.

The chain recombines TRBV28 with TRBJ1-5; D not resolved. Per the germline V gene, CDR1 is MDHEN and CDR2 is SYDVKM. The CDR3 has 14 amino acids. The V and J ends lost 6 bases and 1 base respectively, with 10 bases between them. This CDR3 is CASSPTWSNQPQHF. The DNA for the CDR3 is TGTGCCAGCAGCCCGACTTGGAGCAATCAGCCCCAGCATTTT.

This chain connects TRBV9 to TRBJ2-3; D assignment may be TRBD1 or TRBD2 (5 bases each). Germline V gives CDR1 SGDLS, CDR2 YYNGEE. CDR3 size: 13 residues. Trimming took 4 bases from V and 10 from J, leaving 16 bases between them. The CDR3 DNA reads TGTGCCAGCAGCCCCGGGGCCCAAGGGGCGCAGTATTTT. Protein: CASSPGAQGAQYF.

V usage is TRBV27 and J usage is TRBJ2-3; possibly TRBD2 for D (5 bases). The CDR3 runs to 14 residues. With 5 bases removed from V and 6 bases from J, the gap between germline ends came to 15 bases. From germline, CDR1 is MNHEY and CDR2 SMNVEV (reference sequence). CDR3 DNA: TGTGCCAGCAGTCTAGGGAGCTCGGGGGATACGCAGTATTTT. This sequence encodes CASSLGSSGDTQYF.

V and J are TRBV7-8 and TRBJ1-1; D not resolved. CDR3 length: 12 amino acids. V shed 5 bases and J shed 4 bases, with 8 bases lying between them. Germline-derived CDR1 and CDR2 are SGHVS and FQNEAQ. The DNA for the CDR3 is TGTGCCAGCAGCCAGAGTAGCACTGAAGCTTTCTTT. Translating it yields CASSQSSTEAFF. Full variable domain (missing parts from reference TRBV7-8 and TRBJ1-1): GAGVSQSPRYKVAKRGQDVALRCDPISGHVSLFWYQQALGQGPEFLTYFQNEAQLDKSGLPSDRFFAERPEGSVSTLKIQRTQQEDSAVYLCASSQSSTEAFFGQGTRLTVV.

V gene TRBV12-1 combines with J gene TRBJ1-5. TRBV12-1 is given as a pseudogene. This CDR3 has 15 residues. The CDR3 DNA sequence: TGTGCCAGCAGCCCCGGGGCATTGGGCAATCAGCCCCAGCATTTT. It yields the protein CASSPGALGNQPQHF.

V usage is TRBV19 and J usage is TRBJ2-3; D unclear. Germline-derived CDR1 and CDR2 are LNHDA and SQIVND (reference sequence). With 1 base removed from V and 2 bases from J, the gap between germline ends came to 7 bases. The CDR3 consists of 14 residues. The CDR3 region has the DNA TGTGCCAGTAGTATAGGACACCTCACAGATACGCAGTATTTT. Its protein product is CASSIGHLTDTQYF.

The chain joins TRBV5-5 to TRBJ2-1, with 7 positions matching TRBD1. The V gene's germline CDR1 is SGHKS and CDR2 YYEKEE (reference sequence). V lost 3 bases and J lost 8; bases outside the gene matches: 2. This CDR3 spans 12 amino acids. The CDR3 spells CASSSTGDEQFF. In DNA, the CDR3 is TGTGCCAGCAGCTCTACAGGGGATGAGCAGTTCTTC.

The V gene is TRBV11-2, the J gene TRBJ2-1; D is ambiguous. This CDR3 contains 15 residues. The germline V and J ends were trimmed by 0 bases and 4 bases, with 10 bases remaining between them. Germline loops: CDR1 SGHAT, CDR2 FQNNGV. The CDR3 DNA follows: TGTGCCAGCAGCTTAGATCTGAGCATTTACAATGAGCAGTTCTTC. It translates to CASSLDLSIYNEQFF.

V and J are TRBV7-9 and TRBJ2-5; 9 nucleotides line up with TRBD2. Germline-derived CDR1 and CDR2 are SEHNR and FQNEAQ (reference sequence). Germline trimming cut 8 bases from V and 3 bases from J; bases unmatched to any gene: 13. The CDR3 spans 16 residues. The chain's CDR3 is CASRRREGAHEETQYF. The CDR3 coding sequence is TGTGCCAGCCGCCGGCGGGAGGGGGCCCATGAAGAGACCCAGTACTTC.

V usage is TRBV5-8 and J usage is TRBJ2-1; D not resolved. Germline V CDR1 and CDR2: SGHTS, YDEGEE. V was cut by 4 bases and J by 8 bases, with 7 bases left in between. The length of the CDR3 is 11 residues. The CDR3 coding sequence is TGTGCCAGCAGCCTAAGGTATGAGCAGTTCTTC. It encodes CASSLRYEQFF.

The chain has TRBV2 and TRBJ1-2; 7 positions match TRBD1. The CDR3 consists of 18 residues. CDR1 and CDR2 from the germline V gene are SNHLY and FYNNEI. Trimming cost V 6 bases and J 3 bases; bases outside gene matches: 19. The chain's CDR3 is CASRGDRDSLRGYYGYTF. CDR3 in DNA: TGTGCCAGCAGGGGGGACCGGGACAGCCTTAGAGGATACTATGGCTACACCTTC. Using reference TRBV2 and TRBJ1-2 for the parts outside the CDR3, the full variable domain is EPEVTQTPSHQVTQMGQEVILRCVPISNHLYFYWYRQILGQKVEFLVSFYNNEISEKSEIFDDQFSVERPDGSNFTLKIRSTKLEDSAMYFCASRGDRDSLRGYYGYTFGSGTRLTVV.

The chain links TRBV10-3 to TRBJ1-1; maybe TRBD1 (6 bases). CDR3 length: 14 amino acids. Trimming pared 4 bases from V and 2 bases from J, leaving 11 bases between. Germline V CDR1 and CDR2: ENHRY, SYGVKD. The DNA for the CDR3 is TGTGCCATCAGTGCCAAAGGGGGAAACACTGAAGCTTTCTTT. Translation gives CAISAKGGNTEAFF.

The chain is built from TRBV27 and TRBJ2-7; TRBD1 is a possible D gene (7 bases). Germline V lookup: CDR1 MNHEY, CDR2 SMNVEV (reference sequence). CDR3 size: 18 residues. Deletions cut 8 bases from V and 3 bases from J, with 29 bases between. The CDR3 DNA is TGTGCCAGCCCGTCATCGCCCCAAGGCGGGACAGCTTTCTACGAGCAGTACGTC. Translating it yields CASPSSPQGGTAFYEQYV.

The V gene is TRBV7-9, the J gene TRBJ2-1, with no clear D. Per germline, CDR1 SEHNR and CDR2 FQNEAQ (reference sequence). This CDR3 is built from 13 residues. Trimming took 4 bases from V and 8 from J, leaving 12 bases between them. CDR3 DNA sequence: TGTGCCAGCAGCTCCTCCCTAGAGGATGAGCAGTTCTTC. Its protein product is CASSSSLEDEQFF.

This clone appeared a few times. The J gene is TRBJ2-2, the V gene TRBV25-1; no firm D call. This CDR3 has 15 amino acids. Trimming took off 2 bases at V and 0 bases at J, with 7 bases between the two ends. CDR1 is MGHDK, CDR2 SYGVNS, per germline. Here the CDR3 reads CASSEGMSNTGELFF. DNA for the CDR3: TGTGCCAGCAGTGAAGGGATGTCGAACACCGGGGAGCTGTTTTTT.

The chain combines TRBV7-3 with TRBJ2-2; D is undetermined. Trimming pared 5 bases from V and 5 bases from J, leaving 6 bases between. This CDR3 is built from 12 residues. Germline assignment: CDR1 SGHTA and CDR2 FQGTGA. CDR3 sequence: CASSTPTGELFF. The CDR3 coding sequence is TGTGCCAGCAGCACTCCAACCGGGGAGCTGTTTTTT.

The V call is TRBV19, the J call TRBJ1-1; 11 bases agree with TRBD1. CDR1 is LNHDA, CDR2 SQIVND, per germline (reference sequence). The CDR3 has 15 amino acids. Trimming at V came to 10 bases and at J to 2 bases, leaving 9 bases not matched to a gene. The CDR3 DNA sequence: TGTGCCACCGGGACAGGGGGGATTCTAAACACTGAAGCTTTCTTT. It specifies CATGTGGILNTEAFF.

The CDR3 DNA follows: TGTGCCAGCAGTCCCCAATCTACGCGACGGTCCCAAGGATACGAGCAGTACTTC. Its translation: CASSPQSTRRSQGYEQYF. V usage is TRBV27 and J usage is TRBJ2-7; D remains unclear. CDR1 and CDR2 (germline): MNHEY, SMNVEV (reference sequence). The CDR3 is 18 residues long. Trimming cost V 5 bases and J 4 bases, with 27 bases left between them.

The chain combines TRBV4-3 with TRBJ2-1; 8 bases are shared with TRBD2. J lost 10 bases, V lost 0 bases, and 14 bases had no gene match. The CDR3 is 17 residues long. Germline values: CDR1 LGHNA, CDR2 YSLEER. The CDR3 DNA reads TGCGCCAGCAGCCAAGATATTAGCGGGATGGGGGGGGTCGAGCAGTTCTTC. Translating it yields CASSQDISGMGGVEQFF.

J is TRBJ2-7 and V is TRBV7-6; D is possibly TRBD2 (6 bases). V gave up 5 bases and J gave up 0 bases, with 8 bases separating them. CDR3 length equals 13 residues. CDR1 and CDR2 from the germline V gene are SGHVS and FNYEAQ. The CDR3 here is CASSPDYSYEQYF. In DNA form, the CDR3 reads TGTGCCAGCAGCCCGGACTACTCCTACGAGCAGTACTTC. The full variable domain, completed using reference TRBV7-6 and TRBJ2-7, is GAGVSQSPRYKVTKRGQDVALRCDPISGHVSLYWYRQALGQGPEFLTYFNYEAQQDKSGLPNDRFSAERPEGSISTLTIQRTEQRDSAMYRCASSPDYSYEQYFGPGTRLTVT.